The 19 T cell receptor beta chains presented below share a single source sample, sequenced in a study of blood T cell repertoires in COVID-19. Clones were sequenced by immunoSEQ multiplex PCR, and TCRdb holds only the in-frame ones, with some missing. Altogether around 300,000 clones are present, approximately 90% being singletons, with the ten largest covering 2.5% to 3%. The specimen was PBMCs or T cells enriched from blood (not recorded which). The receptor set was obtained from a woman between 45 and 60 years old who had recovered from COVID-19.

The V and J genes are TRBV6-1 and TRBJ2-1, with 8 bases aligning to TRBD2. The V and J ends lost 4 bases and 0 bases, in that order; junction bases with no gene match: 14. The CDR3 extends over 19 amino acids. The germline V gene has CDR1 MNHNS and CDR2 SASEGT. Written as DNA, the CDR3 is TGTGCCAGCAGTGTACGGGACACCGGGGGGGCGAGCTCCTACAATGAGCAGTTCTTC. Its translation: CASSVRDTGGASSYNEQFF.

The chain links TRBV7-9 to TRBJ1-5; the D is unclear. V lost 0 bases, J lost 10 bases, and 10 bases lay in between. This CDR3 region has 13 residues. The V gene's germline CDR1 is SEHNR and CDR2 FQNEAQ (reference sequence). The CDR3 nucleotides read TGTGCCAGCAGCTTAGCGCTAGGTTTCCCCCAGCATTTT. Amino acid sequence: CASSLALGFPQHF.

The J gene is TRBJ1-5, the V gene TRBV6-5, with a possible D match to TRBD1 (5 bases). This CDR3 region has 15 residues. Deletions cut 0 bases from V and 7 bases from J, with 13 bases between. CDR1 MNHEY and CDR2 SVGAGI come from the germline V gene. Here the CDR3 reads CASSYSILGHQPQHF. The CDR3 bases are TGTGCCAGCAGTTACTCGATCTTAGGACACCAGCCCCAGCATTTT.

The chain is built from TRBV7-2 and TRBJ2-4; D uncertain. The germline gives CDR1 SGHTA, CDR2 FQGNSA. V gave up 5 bases and J gave up 0 bases, with 14 bases separating them. The CDR3 contains 16 residues. The CDR3 protein is CASSPQAQLAKNIQYF. The CDR3 coding sequence is TGTGCCAGCAGCCCCCAGGCTCAACTAGCCAAAAACATTCAGTACTTC. The variable domain in full, completed from reference TRBV7-2 and TRBJ2-4, reads GAGVSQSPSNKVTEKGKDVELRCDPISGHTALYWYRQSLGQGLEFLIYFQGNSAPDKSGLPSDRFSAERTGGSVSTLTIQRTQQEDSAVYLCASSPQAQLAKNIQYFGAGTRLSVL.

The chain joins TRBV5-5 to TRBJ2-5; TRBD2 aligns across 7 bases. V lost 4 bases and J lost 5; bases outside the gene matches: 11. The CDR3 sequence is 15 residues long. Germline CDR1 and CDR2: SGHKS and YYEKEE (reference sequence). CDR3 bases: TGTGCCAGCAGCCCCCTGGGGGGGGTCGTCGAGACCCAGTACTTC. Its translation is CASSPLGGVVETQYF.

This clone was detected only once. The chain recombines TRBV28 with TRBJ1-5; 11 bases are shared with TRBD1. The V gene's germline CDR1 is MDHEN and CDR2 SYDVKM. This CDR3 is 15 amino acids long. The trim removed 5 bases at V and 5 bases at J, leaving 5 bases unmatched. Here the CDR3 reads CASSPGTGGHQPQHF. CDR3 sequence (DNA): TGTGCCAGCAGTCCCGGGACAGGGGGTCATCAGCCCCAGCATTTT.

This chain connects TRBV5-1 to TRBJ2-1; 7 nucleotides align to TRBD2. The length of the CDR3 is 18 residues. From germline, CDR1 is SGHRS and CDR2 YFSETQ. Germline trimming cut 1 base from V and 7 bases from J; bases unmatched to any gene: 17. The CDR3 nucleotides are TGCGCCAGCAGCTTGTCCCAAAGCGGGATTAGGTTACTTAATGAGCAGTTCTTC. Amino acid sequence: CASSLSQSGIRLLNEQFF.

This chain connects TRBV6-6 to TRBJ1-3; D gene uncertain. V lost 7 bases and J lost 3, with 13 bases in between. The CDR3 covers 14 residues. Germline V lookup: CDR1 MNHNY, CDR2 SVGAGI (reference sequence). The CDR3 is CASNLRGDGNTIYF. The DNA of the CDR3 is TGTGCCAGCAACCTACGAGGAGATGGAAACACCATATATTTT.

This clone has a single count. The genes are TRBV10-3 and TRBJ2-7; D perhaps matches TRBD1 (5 bases). V lost 2 bases and J lost 6, with 5 bases in between. The length of the CDR3 is 11 residues. CDR1 and CDR2 (germline): ENHRY, SYGVKD. CDR3 amino acids: CAISEQGEQYF. For the CDR3, the DNA is TGTGCCATCAGTGAGCAGGGCGAGCAGTACTTC.

This clone was observed a handful of times. The chain links TRBV9 to TRBJ1-2; possible D gene TRBD1, 5 bases. Trimming removed 0 bases from V and 2 bases from J, with 5 bases in between. Germline V gene lookup returns CDR1 SGDLS and CDR2 YYNGEE. This CDR3 is built from 13 residues. CDR3 sequence (DNA): TGTGCCAGCAGCGTAGGGGGCAACTATGGCTACACCTTC. As protein: CASSVGGNYGYTF.

The chain couples TRBV12-3 or TRBV12-4 to TRBJ1-1; 7 bases agree with TRBD1. V dropped 3 bases and J dropped 10; count of bases not matched to a gene: 5. The CDR3 has 12 residues. CDR3 region: CASSFFGDRAFF. The DNA of the CDR3 is TGTGCCAGCAGTTTTTTCGGGGACAGAGCTTTCTTT.

This clone appeared a single time. This chain uses TRBV19 with TRBJ1-2; 7 bases match TRBD1. Germline V gene sequence: CDR1 LNHDA, CDR2 SQIVND (reference sequence). This CDR3 has 14 residues. V shed 7 bases and J 2 bases; nucleotides not matched to a gene: 7. The CDR3 DNA follows: TGTGCCAGTACCGGACAGGTTCTCAACTATGGCTACACCTTC. It codes for CASTGQVLNYGYTF.

The chain couples TRBV12-5 to TRBJ2-5; 10 bases line up with TRBD2. Germline CDR1 is LGHNT and CDR2 is FRNRAP. Trimming cost V 6 bases and J 4 bases; bases outside gene matches: 23. The CDR3 has 20 amino acids. The chain's CDR3 is CASGPVASGRGRGFGETQYF. CDR3 bases: TGTGCTAGTGGCCCCGTGGCTAGCGGGAGAGGGAGGGGATTCGGAGAGACCCAGTACTTC.

The chain recombines TRBV20-1 with TRBJ1-2, with TRBD1 matching over 8 bases. Trimming cost V 3 bases and J 7 bases; bases outside gene matches: 13. Looked up from germline, CDR1 is DFQATT and CDR2 is SNEGSKA (reference sequence). The CDR3 totals 15 residues. CDR3 in amino acids: CSASSRQGYKGGYTF. The CDR3 DNA reads TGCAGTGCTAGTAGTCGACAGGGGTATAAGGGTGGCTACACCTTC.

The V and J genes are TRBV6-4 and TRBJ2-3; TRBD2 matches at 10 bases. V was pared by 7 bases and J by 0 bases, with 4 bases of the junction left unmatched. CDR1 MRHNA and CDR2 SNTAGT come from the germline V gene. The CDR3 sequence is 15 residues long. The CDR3 loop is CASMETSGSTDTQYF. CDR3 nucleotides: TGTGCCAGCATGGAGACTAGCGGGAGCACAGATACGCAGTATTTT.

J is TRBJ1-3 and V is TRBV5-4; perhaps TRBD1 as D (5 bases). The CDR3 length is 16 residues. CDR1 and CDR2 from the germline V gene are SGHNT and YYREEE (reference sequence). The V end was cut by 4 bases, the J end by 2 bases, with 16 bases between. The CDR3 nucleotides are TGTGCCAGCAGCGCCTCGGGGGGGGGACCTGGAAACACCATATATTTT. This encodes CASSASGGGPGNTIYF.

This clone was observed once. This chain uses TRBV14 with TRBJ2-7; 8 bases align to TRBD2. Germline V lookup: CDR1 SGHDN, CDR2 FVKESK. The CDR3 is made up of 15 amino acids. Trimming at V came to 3 bases and at J to 2 bases, leaving 6 bases not matched to a gene. CDR3 protein: CASSHTGTSPYEQYF. As DNA, the CDR3 is TGTGCCAGCAGCCACACCGGGACTAGTCCCTACGAGCAGTACTTC.

The sample holds one count of this clone. The J gene is TRBJ2-1, the V gene TRBV28; 12 bases line up with TRBD2. CDR3 length: 17 amino acids. Germline CDR1 reads MDHEN; CDR2 reads SYDVKM. The V and J ends lost 1 base and 6 bases, in that order; junction bases with no gene match: 7. The CDR3, as DNA: TGTGCCAGCAGTTTATTGCTAGCGGGAGGGCCCTTCAATGAGCAGTTCTTC. Its protein is CASSLLLAGGPFNEQFF.

The chain couples TRBV7-6 to TRBJ2-1; 13 bases align to TRBD2. Trimming took 5 bases from V and 0 from J; bases not matched to a gene: 13. Looked up from germline, CDR1 is SGHVS and CDR2 is FNYEAQ. The length of the CDR3 is 20 residues. The CDR3 region is CASSPRTSGSSGSSYNEQFF. DNA of the CDR3: TGTGCCAGCAGCCCGCGGACTAGCGGGAGTTCGGGTAGCTCCTACAATGAGCAGTTCTTC. The full variable domain, with the rest looked up from reference TRBV7-6 and TRBJ2-1, is GAGVSQSPRYKVTKRGQDVALRCDPISGHVSLYWYRQALGQGPEFLTYFNYEAQQDKSGLPNDRFSAERPEGSISTLTIQRTEQRDSAMYRCASSPRTSGSSGSSYNEQFFGPGTRLTVL.